These T cell receptor beta chains were read from a single sample in a study of blood T cell repertoires in COVID-19. TCRdb keeps only in-frame clones here, not all; method: immunoSEQ multiplex PCR. The sample contains 95,000 to 120,000 clones, approximately 81% of which appear only once. The sample was peripheral blood. The receptors were sampled from a man aged 35-49 years with acute or convalescent COVID-19. Each CDR3 is given without its conserved first and last residue. A D gene is named only where the DNA matches it firmly.

CDR3aa: ASSVHHRGGTEAF; d_gene: -; v_gene: TRBV6-4
CDR3aa: ATSRRKSTSLNEQF; d_gene: TRBD2; v_gene: TRBV15
CDR3aa: ASSVGTGGSSPLH; d_gene: TRBD1; v_gene: TRBV9
CDR3aa: SASKAGGADTQY; d_gene: TRBD2; v_gene: TRBV20-1
CDR3aa: ASRTLAAGMNTEAF; d_gene: -; v_gene: TRBV2
CDR3aa: ASSPLQATGAGNTIY; d_gene: -; v_gene: TRBV18
CDR3aa: ASSQDRGREQY; d_gene: TRBD1; v_gene: TRBV7-9
CDR3aa: SVKQGWVEAF; d_gene: -; v_gene: TRBV29-1
CDR3aa: ASSPARGQSGGYT; d_gene: -; v_gene: TRBV9
CDR3aa: ASSLLSSGDYEQY; d_gene: TRBD2; v_gene: TRBV5-1
CDR3aa: ASSQYPAQVNEQF; d_gene: -; v_gene: TRBV4-1
CDR3aa: ASSLTGGDTEAF; d_gene: TRBD1; v_gene: TRBV7-3
CDR3aa: ATSRGGQGFAEAF; d_gene: TRBD1; v_gene: TRBV15
CDR3aa: ASGLGAMTDTQY; d_gene: -; v_gene: TRBV12-5
CDR3aa: ASSFTSGGASDTQY; d_gene: TRBD2; v_gene: TRBV11-1
CDR3aa: ASSPFSSVTHNEQF; d_gene: -; v_gene: TRBV19
CDR3aa: ASRREESMNTEAF; d_gene: -; v_gene: TRBV19
CDR3aa: ASSKALYSSYNSPLH; d_gene: -; v_gene: TRBV21-1
CDR3aa: AWSPDTLSTEAF; d_gene: -; v_gene: TRBV30
CDR3aa: ASSQNPGRGDEQY; d_gene: -; v_gene: TRBV13
CDR3aa: ASSLALDSSGNTIY; d_gene: -; v_gene: TRBV5-1
CDR3aa: ASSYSGGLGEQY; d_gene: -; v_gene: TRBV6-5
CDR3aa: ASSSGQGYGNTIY; d_gene: TRBD1; v_gene: TRBV7-3
CDR3aa: ASLAWGHDEQY; d_gene: -; v_gene: TRBV12-3/TRBV12-4
CDR3aa: ASSLGAGTTLPDTQY; d_gene: TRBD2; v_gene: TRBV5-1
CDR3aa: ASSLVVGRRSSYEQY; d_gene: -; v_gene: TRBV11-2
CDR3aa: ASSHTRGANTGELF; d_gene: TRBD2; v_gene: TRBV3-1/TRBV3-2